This T cell receptor (beta chain) was captured in a study of blood T cell repertoires in COVID-19 (TCRdb year 2020). Study-level background: The collaborator samples originated in the United States, Italy and Spain and spanned the acute and convalescent phases of COVID-19. The prospective study material was composed of cDNA or gDNA derived from T cells, B-cell-depleted T cells, or PBMCs. Where HLA class I and class II types were available, the types were taken from metadata supplied by the sample provider, not from assay-based typing. Deeply sampled blood TCRbeta repertoires from subjects exposed to, actively infected with, or recovered from COVID-19 were included in the dataset. The samples were drawn from the first 160 participants of the ongoing ImmuneRACE study and from roughly 1,300 subjects provided by 6 global collaborators. The repertoires were released in a freely available public database intended as a resource for research on the immune response to SARS-CoV-2. Nearly every sample came with metadata listing a de-identified subject ID, COVID-19 status, age in years and sex.

Whole blood was collected in K2EDTA tubes by collaborating institutions according to the institutions' own protocols. For TCRbeta analysis, collaborators shipped samples in one of three forms: frozen whole blood, isolated PBMCs, or DNA extracted from either of those sample types. V lost 4 bases and J lost 5 bases; the stretch between them is 17 bases long. The CDR3 holds 15 amino acids from the cysteine to the phenylalanine. Left in the record is the CDR3 DNA by itself, 45 bases read in frame from the first base. The germline V gene supplies CDR1 MDHEN and CDR2 SYDVKM. Turning to this clone: The antigen this receptor binds is unknown. No much larger clone is present one base from it, and per-base qualities are unavailable.

Here is what the overall study found, with its caveats: The quantity of clinical and demographic metadata differed by source and by participant and was supplied without curation.

TCRbeta CDR3 regions were amplified from genomic DNA by means of the immunoSEQ Assay, a bias-controlled multiplex PCR. On the study's bioinformatics: Nucleated cell counts per sample were estimated from amplification of reference gene primers within the assay. To quantify the absolute abundance of each unique TCRbeta CDR3 rearrangement, sequence reads were collapsed and filtered. For each sample, productive Simpson clonality was calculated by taking the square root of Simpson's diversity index across productive rearrangements. TCRdb took over this immuneACCESS table, retaining in-frame rearrangements with V and J assigned. Such tables are incomplete; in checked studies, under half of the missing clones stem from an unresolved V gene, and the remainder is unexplained. V, J and clone size are those of that table, while D and trimming were read from the DNA. For this sample there are some 170,000 clones; roughly 87% appear just once. Jointly, the top ten make up about 8.4% of the sample.

The source of this sequence is a woman aged 70-85 years with acute or convalescent COVID-19. The sequencing input was peripheral blood. Recombination linked TRBV28 to TRBJ1-1; the D gene is possibly TRBD1, with 5 bases matching. The CDR3 here reads CASSSPGLDLTEAFF. The base sequence is TGTGCCAGCAGTTCGCCGGGACTCGATTTAACTGAAGCTTTCTTT.